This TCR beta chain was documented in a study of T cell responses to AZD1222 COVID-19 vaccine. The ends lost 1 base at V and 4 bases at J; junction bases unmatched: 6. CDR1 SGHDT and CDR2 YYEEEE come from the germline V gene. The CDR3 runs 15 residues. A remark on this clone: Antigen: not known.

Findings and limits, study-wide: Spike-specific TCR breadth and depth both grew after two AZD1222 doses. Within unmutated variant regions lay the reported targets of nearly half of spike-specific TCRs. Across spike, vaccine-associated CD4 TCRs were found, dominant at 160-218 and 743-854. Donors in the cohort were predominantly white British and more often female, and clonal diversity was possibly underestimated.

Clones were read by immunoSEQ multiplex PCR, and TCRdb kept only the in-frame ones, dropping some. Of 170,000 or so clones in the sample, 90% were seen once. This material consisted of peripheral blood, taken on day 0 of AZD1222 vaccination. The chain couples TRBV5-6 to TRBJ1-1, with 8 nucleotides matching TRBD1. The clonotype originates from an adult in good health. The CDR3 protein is CASSLTLTGGTEAFF. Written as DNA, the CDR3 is TGTGCCAGCAGCTTGACCTTAACAGGGGGCACTGAAGCTTTCTTT.